What follows are 26 T cell receptor beta chains derived from one specimen sequenced in a study of T cell responses to AZD1222 COVID-19 vaccine. TCRdb's copy holds only in-frame clones and misses some; the assay was immunoSEQ multiplex PCR. The profile covers roughly 180,000 clones, with 94% appearing a single time and approximately 0.64% taken by the ten largest. The specimen comprised peripheral blood, sampled on day 0 of AZD1222 vaccination. These receptors all stem from an adult in good health.

The chain couples TRBV18 to TRBJ1-1; the D is unclear. The germline gives CDR1 KGHSH, CDR2 LQKENI. Trimming cost V 2 bases and J 7 bases, with 14 bases left between them. The CDR3 consists of 14 residues. The CDR3 protein is CASSPRTVEYEAFF. Here the CDR3 DNA reads TGTGCCAGCTCACCAAGGACGGTAGAGTATGAAGCTTTCTTT.

This chain links TRBV20-1 with TRBJ2-3; 14 nucleotides agree with TRBD2. The ends lost 3 bases at V and 9 bases at J; junction bases unmatched: 5. Per the germline V gene, CDR1 is DFQATT and CDR2 is SNEGSKA (reference sequence). The CDR3 length is 14 residues. The CDR3, as DNA: TGCAGTGCTAGTGGGACTAGCGGGAGTCAGACGCAGTATTTT. This sequence encodes CSASGTSGSQTQYF.

The rearrangement uses TRBV28 and TRBJ1-5, with TRBD1 matching 7 bases. The germline CDR1 and CDR2 sequences are MDHEN and SYDVKM. V shed 3 bases and J 7 bases; nucleotides not matched to a gene: 6. The CDR3 extends over 14 amino acids. The CDR3 sequence is CASSFLAGGQPQHF. The CDR3 nucleotides are TGTGCCAGCAGTTTCTTGGCAGGGGGGCAGCCCCAGCATTTT. Together with reference TRBV28 and TRBJ1-5, the CDR3 gives the full variable domain: DVKVTQSSRYLVKRTGEKVFLECVQDMDHENMFWYRQDPGLGLRLIYFSYDVKMKEKGDIPEGYSVSREKKERFSLILESASTNQTSMYLCASSFLAGGQPQHFGDGTRLSIL.

The chain has TRBV11-3 and TRBJ2-3; TRBD2 might be the D (5 bases). The V end was cut by 3 bases, the J end by 0 bases, with 10 bases between. From germline, CDR1 is SGHNT and CDR2 YENEEA. The CDR3 is made up of 15 amino acids. The CDR3 DNA reads TGTGCCAGCAGCTTGGGCGGAGGTAGCACAGATACGCAGTATTTT. It encodes CASSLGGGSTDTQYF. Variable domain in full (rest from reference TRBV11-3 and TRBJ2-3): EAGVVQSPRYKIIEKKQPVAFWCNPISGHNTLYWYLQNLGQGPELLIRYENEEAVDDSQLPKDRFSAERLKGVDSTLKIQPAELGDSAVYLCASSLGGGSTDTQYFGPGTRLTVL.

The V gene is TRBV28, the J gene TRBJ2-7; 9 nucleotides match TRBD2. Germline-derived CDR1 and CDR2 are MDHEN and SYDVKM. V shed 5 bases and J 6 bases; nucleotides not matched to a gene: 8. The CDR3 is made up of 14 amino acids. For the CDR3, the DNA is TGTGCCAGCAGTCCGTGGACTAGCGTGGGCGAGCAGTACTTC. It yields the protein CASSPWTSVGEQYF.

This clone was seen just once. The chain employs TRBV2 and TRBJ1-1; D remains unclear. The germline V and J ends were trimmed by 4 bases and 2 bases, with 11 bases remaining between them. The CDR3 consists of 14 residues. CDR1 and CDR2 (germline): SNHLY, FYNNEI. The CDR3 region is CASSVFDTNTEAFF. The CDR3 DNA reads TGTGCCAGCAGTGTATTCGATACAAACACTGAAGCTTTCTTT.

The genes are TRBV5-1 and TRBJ2-2, with 10 positions matching TRBD1. Losses at the gene ends were 3 bases for V and 3 bases for J; bases not matched to a gene: 5. CDR1 and CDR2 from the germline V gene are SGHRS and YFSETQ. The CDR3 is 16 residues long. The CDR3: CASSSGQGRDTGELFF. CDR3 DNA: TGCGCCAGCAGCTCGGGACAGGGGCGGGACACCGGGGAGCTGTTTTTT.

The rearrangement joins TRBV3-1 (or the pseudogene TRBV3-2) to TRBJ1-1; D uncertain. The CDR3 has 13 residues. Germline assignment: CDR1 LGHDT and CDR2 YNNKEL (reference sequence). V was pared by 1 base and J by 11 bases, with 14 bases between. The CDR3 DNA reads TGTGCCAGCAGCCAAGTGGGAGGGTTGGGCGCTTTCTTT. Its protein product is CASSQVGGLGAFF.

The chain links TRBV6-5 to TRBJ1-4; D perhaps matches TRBD1 (6 bases). Trimming cost V 6 bases and J 6 bases, with 8 bases left between them. CDR3 size: 12 residues. Germline loops: CDR1 MNHEY, CDR2 SVGAGI. This CDR3 reads CASRHRDEKLFF. DNA of the CDR3: TGTGCCAGCAGACACAGGGATGAAAAACTGTTTTTT.

The chain combines TRBV19 with TRBJ1-5; 8 nucleotides align to TRBD1. The germline V gene has CDR1 LNHDA and CDR2 SQIVND (reference sequence). Trimming cost V 5 bases and J 7 bases; bases outside gene matches: 10. The CDR3 loop spans 15 amino acids. CDR3 bases: TGTGCCAGTAGTTTGGAGGGACAGGCGGCGCAGCCCCAGCATTTT. Translating it yields CASSLEGQAAQPQHF.

The chain links TRBV7-8 to TRBJ2-7, with 7 positions matching TRBD2. The CDR3 runs 16 residues. J lost 2 bases, V lost 5 bases, and 12 bases had no gene match. Germline V gene data show CDR1 as SGHVS and CDR2 as FQNEAQ. The CDR3 DNA sequence: TGTGCCAGCAGCCGTCAAGCAAGGGAGGGCACCTACGAGCAGTACTTC. This encodes CASSRQAREGTYEQYF.

The chain is built from TRBV5-6 and TRBJ2-1; the D gene could be TRBD1 or TRBD2 (5 bases each). CDR1 is SGHDT, CDR2 YYEEEE, per germline. The CDR3 is made up of 16 amino acids. V lost 4 bases and J lost 4, with 18 bases in between. This chain's CDR3 is CASSLGVARIYNEQFF. The CDR3 DNA reads as TGTGCCAGCAGCCTGGGGGTGGCTCGGATTTACAATGAGCAGTTCTTC.

J is TRBJ1-3 and V is TRBV30, with D possibly being TRBD1 (5 bases). The CDR3 has 13 residues. Germline-derived CDR1 and CDR2 are GTSNPN and SVGIG (reference sequence). Trimming took 2 bases from V and 1 from J, leaving 6 bases between them. Here the CDR3 DNA reads TGTGCCTGGAGTAAGGGGTCTGGAAACACCATATATTTT. Protein: CAWSKGSGNTIYF. Filled out from reference TRBV30 and TRBJ1-3, the complete variable domain reads SQTIHQWPATLVQPVGSPLSLECTVEGTSNPNLYWYRQAAGRGLQLLFYSVGIGQISSEVPQNLSASRPQDRQFILSSKKLLLSDSGFYLCAWSKGSGNTIYFGEGSWLTVV.

This chain connects TRBV19 to TRBJ1-2, with TRBD1 identical over 8 bases. This CDR3 is 15 amino acids long. V lost 3 bases to trimming and J lost 6 bases; unmatched junction nucleotides: 9. Germline CDR1 reads LNHDA; CDR2 reads SQIVND (reference sequence). This CDR3 is CASSIDPGQANGYTF. The CDR3 coding sequence is TGTGCCAGTAGTATTGATCCGGGACAGGCCAATGGCTACACCTTC.

The CDR3 region is CASRRRQGDTGELFF. The CDR3 region has the DNA TGTGCCAGCAGGAGGAGACAGGGGGACACCGGGGAGCTGTTTTTT. The rearrangement uses TRBV6-5 and TRBJ2-2, with 9 bases aligning to TRBD1. This CDR3 has 15 amino acids. V was clipped by 6 bases and J by 3 bases; unmatched bases: 5. The V gene's germline CDR1 is MNHEY and CDR2 SVGAGI.

This clone has a single count. The same CDR3 is also encoded by other DNA sequences in this sample. The V and J genes are TRBV2 and TRBJ2-7; D is uncertain. This CDR3 has 11 amino acids. Germline V CDR1 and CDR2: SNHLY, FYNNEI. Trimming pared 4 bases from V and 2 bases from J, leaving 3 bases between. CDR3 DNA: TGTGCCAGCAGTGTGGCCTACGAGCAGTACTTC. Encoded protein: CASSVAYEQYF.

The rearrangement joins TRBV7-9 to TRBJ1-5; D is unclear. In germline, CDR1 is SEHNR, CDR2 FQNEAQ (reference sequence). The CDR3 is made up of 15 amino acids. V lost 1 base and J 6 bases, leaving 13 bases between the germline ends. DNA of the CDR3: TGTGCCAGCAGCTTAGATGGGATAACGGGTCAGCCCCAGCATTTT. Protein: CASSLDGITGQPQHF.

The chain combines TRBV12-3 or TRBV12-4 with TRBJ2-1, with 7 nucleotides matching TRBD1. Germline trimming cut 5 bases from V and 6 bases from J; bases unmatched to any gene: 4. The CDR3 length is 13 residues. The CDR3 bases are TGTGCCAGCAGTAAGGGACAGAGCAATGAGCAGTTCTTC. Its translation is CASSKGQSNEQFF.

The V call is TRBV21-1, the J call TRBJ2-3; TRBD2 is the table's D call, not checked against the DNA. TRBV21-1 is labeled a pseudogene. The CDR3 extends over 14 amino acids. For the CDR3, the DNA is TGTGCCAGCAGCAAACTAGCGGGAGCAGATACGCAGTATTTT. Its translation is CASSKLAGADTQYF.

The rearrangement links TRBV6-2 or TRBV6-3 to TRBJ2-1; 8 nucleotides match TRBD2. Germline CDR1 MNHEY, CDR2 SVGEGT. Germline trimming cut 2 bases from V and 10 bases from J; bases unmatched to any gene: 13. The CDR3 has 16 residues. DNA for the CDR3: TGTGCCAGCAGTTACCCCGGAGGAGCGGGAGAACGCGAGCAGTTCTTC. Its protein is CASSYPGGAGEREQFF.

J is TRBJ1-6 and V is TRBV5-1, with 7 bases aligning to TRBD1. This CDR3 spans 13 amino acids. The V gene's germline CDR1 is SGHRS and CDR2 YFSETQ. J lost 7 bases, V lost 6 bases, and 4 bases had no gene match. The CDR3 loop reads CASNRDSNSPLHF. In DNA, the CDR3 is TGCGCCAGCAATCGGGACAGCAATTCACCCCTCCACTTT.

The chain couples TRBV27 to TRBJ2-7, with TRBD2 matching over 7 bases. The germline CDR1 and CDR2 sequences are MNHEY and SMNVEV (reference sequence). Trimming took 5 bases from V and 4 from J; bases not matched to a gene: 5. The CDR3 loop spans 13 amino acids. The CDR3 loop reads CASSRGVIYEQYF. For the CDR3, the DNA is TGTGCCAGCAGTCGGGGGGTCATTTACGAGCAGTACTTC.

The gene calls are TRBV3-1 (or the pseudogene TRBV3-2) and TRBJ1-1, with D unclear. The CDR3 runs to 12 residues. V lost 8 bases, J lost 2 bases, and 9 bases lay in between. The germline CDR1 and CDR2 sequences are LGHDT and YNNKEL (reference sequence). CDR3 loop: CASGPDNTEAFF. DNA of the CDR3: TGTGCCAGCGGCCCAGATAACACTGAAGCTTTCTTT.

The CDR3 nucleotides are TGTGCCAGCAGCCAAACTCCTAATCAGCCCCAGCATTTT. It encodes CASSQTPNQPQHF. The chain combines TRBV3-1 (or the pseudogene TRBV3-2) with TRBJ1-5; D uncertain. The CDR3 contains 13 residues. Germline lookup yields CDR1 LGHDT and CDR2 YNNKEL (reference sequence). The V gene lost 2 bases and the J gene lost 4 bases, with 6 bases spanning the gap.

The rearrangement links TRBV5-1 to TRBJ1-1; unclear D gene. Trimming pared 0 bases from V and 4 bases from J, leaving 10 bases between. CDR3 size: 14 residues. Germline CDR1 SGHRS, CDR2 YFSETQ. CDR3 in DNA: TGCGCCAGCAGCTTGGGGGCGCGGGGCACTGAAGCTTTCTTT. Amino acids: CASSLGARGTEAFF.

The chain carries TRBV25-1 and TRBJ2-7, with D unclear. The CDR3 covers 11 residues. Germline CDR1 reads MGHDK; CDR2 reads SYGVNS. With 0 bases removed from V and 6 bases from J, the gap between germline ends came to 3 bases. The CDR3 region has the DNA TGTGCCAGCAGTGAATATAGCGAGCAGTACTTC. The encoded protein is CASSEYSEQYF.